Listed below are T cell receptor beta chains from one sample, sequenced in a study of blood T cell repertoires in COVID-19. The data were produced by immunoSEQ multiplex PCR, yet TCRdb's version contains in-frame clones alone and is incomplete. The sample includes around 87,000 clones, approximately 80% seen only once; the top ten take 8.5% to 10%. The sequenced material came from peripheral blood. All receptors derive from a woman of 80 years or more with acute or convalescent COVID-19. The CDR3 runs from the conserved cysteine through the conserved F or W. A D gene is named only where the DNA matches it firmly. Some rows mark clone size as missing; the rest say once, few, many or name a class of expanded clone.

J gene: TRBJ2-7
D gene: .
V gene: TRBV4-2
clone size: .
CDR3 protein: CASSQATDRYYEQYF
CDR3 DNA: TGTGCCAGCAGCCAAGCTACCGACAGATACTACGAGCAGTACTTC

J gene: TRBJ2-7
D gene: TRBD2
V gene: TRBV3-1/TRBV3-2
clone size: .
CDR3 protein: CASTRGGTYEQYF
CDR3 DNA: TGTGCCAGCACGCGGGGGGGGACTTACGAGCAGTACTTC

J gene: TRBJ2-7
D gene: TRBD2
V gene: TRBV10-1
clone size: .
CDR3 protein: CASSPKPPVRSSGRGYF
CDR3 DNA: TGCGCCAGCAGTCCAAAGCCCCCAGTTAGGTCTAGCGGCCGGGGGTACTTC

J gene: TRBJ2-7
D gene: .
V gene: TRBV10-3
clone size: once
CDR3 protein: CAISESSGTYEQYF
CDR3 DNA: TGTGCCATCAGTGAGTCATCAGGGACCTACGAGCAGTACTTC

J gene: TRBJ1-1
D gene: .
V gene: TRBV4-3
clone size: .
CDR3 protein: CASSQGHAVNTEAFF
CDR3 DNA: TGCGCCAGCAGCCAAGGGCACGCCGTGAACACTGAAGCTTTCTTT

J gene: TRBJ2-5
D gene: .
V gene: TRBV7-9
clone size: .
CDR3 protein: CASRPQATGTQYF
CDR3 DNA: TGTGCCAGCAGGCCACAAGCGACCGGGACCCAGTACTTC

J gene: TRBJ2-6
D gene: TRBD2
V gene: TRBV5-4
clone size: .
CDR3 protein: CASSPQRGVAGANVLTF
CDR3 DNA: TGTGCCAGCAGCCCTCAGCGGGGGGTCGCTGGGGCCAACGTCCTGACTTTC

J gene: TRBJ2-7
D gene: TRBD2
V gene: TRBV7-2
clone size: .
CDR3 protein: CASSQGSGAGGRREQYF
CDR3 DNA: TGTGCCAGCAGCCAGGGGTCCGGCGCGGGAGGGCGCAGGGAGCAGTACTTC

J gene: TRBJ2-2
D gene: .
V gene: TRBV18
clone size: .
CDR3 protein: CASSPEVWNTGELFF
CDR3 DNA: TGTGCCAGCTCACCGGAGGTTTGGAACACCGGGGAGCTGTTTTTT

J gene: TRBJ2-7
D gene: .
V gene: TRBV18
clone size: .
CDR3 protein: CASSPPAGGYEQYF
CDR3 DNA: TGTGCCAGCTCACCACCCGCAGGGGGGTACGAGCAGTACTTC